This T cell receptor beta chain was sequenced in a study of T cell changes during pregnancy in multiple sclerosis. The data were produced by immunoSEQ multiplex PCR, yet TCRdb's version contains in-frame clones alone and is incomplete. The sample includes tens of thousands of clones, approximately 90% of them seen just once. The length of the CDR3 is 17 residues. CDR1 is SGHDT and CDR2 is YYEEEE in the germline V gene. This TCR was sampled from a female donor with multiple sclerosis, enrolled in a pregnancy study. The source material was CD4+ T cells from peripheral blood mononuclear cells, sampled in the third trimester of pregnancy. This sequence joins TRBV5-6 and TRBJ2-5, with D maybe TRBD1 (6 bases). The J call may not be correct, given that the DNA end is closer to TRBJ2-7. CDR3 amino acids: CASSYRGSPGVWYEQYF. For the CDR3, the DNA is TGTGCCAGCAGCTATAGGGGGAGCCCCGGGGTTTGGTACGAGCAGTACTTC.